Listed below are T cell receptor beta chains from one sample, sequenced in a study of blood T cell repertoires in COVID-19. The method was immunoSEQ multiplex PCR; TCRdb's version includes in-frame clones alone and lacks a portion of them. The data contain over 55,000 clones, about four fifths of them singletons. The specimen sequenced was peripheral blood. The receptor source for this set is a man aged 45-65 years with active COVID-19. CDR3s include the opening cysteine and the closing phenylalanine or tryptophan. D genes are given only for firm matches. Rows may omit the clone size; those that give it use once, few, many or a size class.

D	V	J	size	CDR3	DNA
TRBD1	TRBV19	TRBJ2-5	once	CASTGTAKETQYF	TGTGCCAGTACGGGGACAGCAAAAGAGACCCAGTACTTC
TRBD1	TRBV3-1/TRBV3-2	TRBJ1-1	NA	CASSLRGGAGTEAFF	TGTGCCAGCAGCCTTCGAGGGGGCGCAGGCACTGAAGCTTTCTTT
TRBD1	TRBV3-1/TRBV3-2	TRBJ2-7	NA	CASSRDATGGYEQYF	TGTGCCAGCAGCCGCGACGCGACAGGGGGCTACGAGCAGTACTTC
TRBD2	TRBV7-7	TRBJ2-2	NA	CASSPQVAGATGELFF	TGTGCTAGCAGCCCCCAGGTAGCGGGAGCCACCGGGGAGCTGTTTTTT
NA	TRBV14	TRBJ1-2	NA	CASSQVGDTRYGYTF	TGTGCCAGCAGCCAAGTCGGGGACACCCGGTATGGCTACACCTTC
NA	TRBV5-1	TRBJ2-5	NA	CASSFQGGQETQYF	TGCGCCAGCAGCTTCCAGGGGGGCCAAGAGACCCAGTACTTC
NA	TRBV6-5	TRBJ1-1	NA	CASSSNRANTEAFF	TGTGCCAGCAGTTCAAACAGAGCGAACACTGAAGCTTTCTTT
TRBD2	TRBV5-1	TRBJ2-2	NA	CASSLDPAGGTGELFF	TGCGCCAGCAGCTTGGATCCAGCGGGGGGCACCGGGGAGCTGTTTTTT
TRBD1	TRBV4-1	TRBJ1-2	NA	CASSQVGQGYGYTF	TGCGCCAGCAGCCAAGTGGGACAGGGCTATGGCTACACCTTC
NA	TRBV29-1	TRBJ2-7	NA	CSAGGPGQASYEQYF	TGCAGCGCGGGAGGGCCGGGACAGGCCTCCTACGAGCAGTACTTC
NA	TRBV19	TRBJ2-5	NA	CASSFGGSRQETQYF	TGTGCCAGTAGTTTTGGCGGCAGTAGGCAAGAGACCCAGTACTTC
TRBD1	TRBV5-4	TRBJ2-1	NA	CASSLAGGQGAHEQFF	TGTGCCAGCAGCTTGGCAGGGGGACAGGGGGCGCATGAGCAGTTCTTC
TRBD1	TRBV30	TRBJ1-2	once	CAWSLQGIYGYTF	TGTGCCTGGAGCTTACAGGGGATCTATGGCTACACCTTC
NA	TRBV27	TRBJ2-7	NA	CASSSSSVYYEQYF	TGTGCCAGCAGTTCGTCCAGCGTATACTACGAGCAGTACTTC
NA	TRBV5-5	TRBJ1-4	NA	CASSPDTWARFATNEKLFF	TGTGCCAGCAGCCCAGACACCTGGGCAAGGTTTGCAACTAATGAAAAACTGTTTTTT
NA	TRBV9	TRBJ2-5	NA	CASSVRGKETQYF	TGTGCCAGCAGCGTAAGGGGGAAAGAGACCCAGTACTTC
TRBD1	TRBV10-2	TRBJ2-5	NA	CASSESGGPGTAQETQYF	TGCGCCAGCAGTGAGTCCGGCGGTCCTGGGACAGCGCAAGAGACCCAGTACTTC
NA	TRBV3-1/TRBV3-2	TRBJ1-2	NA	CASSHLQGWGYYTF	TGTGCCAGCAGCCACCTTCAGGGGTGGGGGTACTACACCTTC
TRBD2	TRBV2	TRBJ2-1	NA	CASTAGAYNEQFF	TGTGCCAGCACGGCGGGGGCCTACAATGAGCAGTTCTTC
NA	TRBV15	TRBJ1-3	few	CATSTGLGQINTIYF	TGTGCCACCAGCACAGGACTAGGACAGATAAACACCATATATTTT
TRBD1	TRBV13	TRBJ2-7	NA	CASSASGTGGSYEQYF	TGTGCCAGCAGCGCTTCCGGGACAGGGGGCTCCTACGAGCAGTACTTC
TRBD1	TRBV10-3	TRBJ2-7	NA	CATNRGQGSHEQYF	TGTGCCACGAACAGGGGACAGGGTAGCCACGAGCAGTACTTC
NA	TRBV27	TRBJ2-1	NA	CASSLGSGFYNEQFF	TGTGCCAGCAGTTTAGGGTCAGGGTTTTACAATGAGCAGTTCTTC
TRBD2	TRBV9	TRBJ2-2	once	CASSVGGTRVPGELFF	TGTGCCAGCAGCGTAGGGGGGACTAGAGTGCCCGGGGAGCTGTTTTTT
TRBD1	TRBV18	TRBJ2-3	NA	CASSSRDRQYF	TGTGCCAGCTCGTCCCGGGACAGGCAGTATTTT
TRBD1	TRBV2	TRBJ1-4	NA	CASQGQRREKLFF	TGTGCCAGCCAGGGACAGCGGCGTGAAAAACTGTTTTTT
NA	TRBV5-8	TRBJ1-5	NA	CASSVQGYSNQPQHF	TGTGCCAGCAGCGTCCAGGGCTATAGCAATCAGCCCCAGCATTTT
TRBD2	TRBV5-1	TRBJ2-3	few	CASSRLAGGGVTDTQYF	TGCGCCAGCAGCCGTCTAGCGGGAGGGGGGGTCACAGATACGCAGTATTTT